The sequence of this TCR beta chain was determined in a study of cytomegalovirus exposure and HLA in healthy donors. The CDR3 has 16 residues. Germline trimming cut 5 bases from V and 6 bases from J; bases unmatched to any gene: 11. CDR1 SGHRS and CDR2 YFSETQ come from the germline V gene. Comment on this clone: Its antigen is unknown.

The study ran its PCR with 60 Vbeta and 13 Jbeta primers. The assay was immunoSEQ multiplex PCR, and TCRdb's table has in-frame clones only and misses some. Among over 150,000 clones listed, roughly 80% were seen once. Broader study findings: Relative to the approximately 680-donor mean, N-insertions were reportedly fewer in an Asian-associated ancestry cluster in a later analysis. Researchers counted 150 to 200 TCR beta chains as cytomegalovirus-associated.

What was sequenced was PBMCs. This sequence was found in a male donor in good health and CMV-seronegative. The chain combines TRBV5-1 with TRBJ2-3, with 11 bases lining up with TRBD2. CDR3 sequence: CASRRISGGASDTQYF. CDR3 DNA: TGCGCCAGCAGGAGAATTAGCGGGGGGGCCTCTGATACGCAGTATTTT.